This entry is about one T cell receptor (beta chain). Its cognate antigen is unknown. Gene names refer to mouse genes. The read terminates 1 residue before the CDR3 end, so the remaining end is supplied by the germline J gene. The CDR3 extends over 14 amino acids. Germline V gene data show CDR1 as KGHPV and CDR2 as FQNQEV (reference sequence). The trim removed 3 bases at V and 6 bases at J, leaving 3 bases unmatched. Time point meaning: mouse harvest day 14 after allogeneic transplant. Tail vein injection delivered 10^7 T-cell-depleted bone marrow cells and 10^6 splenic CD5+ T cells. Mice had MHC-mismatched B6 into BALB/c GVHD, sampled day 7 or 14. This record comes from a study of tissue T cells after allogeneic stem cell transplantation. Findings and caveats of the study: Few T cell clones were shared across patients, but motif clusters showed tissue-specific shared signatures.

Sequencing of TCRbeta CDR3 at survey depth gave sequences and template counts. Assay used: immunoSEQ multiplex PCR; TCRdb lists only in-frame clones, some missing. In the table there are thousands of clones, around half of which are singletons. Sequencing was performed on lymph node tissue. The gene calls are TRBV26 and TRBJ2-7, with 12 nucleotides matching TRBD1. This receptor was obtained from a female BALB/c mouse given C57BL/6 T cells with graft-versus-host disease after an allogeneic hematopoietic cell transplant. The sequenced part of the CDR3 DNA is TGTGCCAGCAGTCTCCGGGACAGGGGGCTTGAACAGTAC. Protein sequence: CASSLRDRGLEQY. The whole CDR3 protein reads CASSLRDRGLEQYF.